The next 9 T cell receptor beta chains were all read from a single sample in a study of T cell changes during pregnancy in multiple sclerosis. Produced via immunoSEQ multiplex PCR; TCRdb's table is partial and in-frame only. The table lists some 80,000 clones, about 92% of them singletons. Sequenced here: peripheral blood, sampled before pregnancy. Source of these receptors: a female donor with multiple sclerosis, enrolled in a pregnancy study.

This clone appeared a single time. In DNA, the CDR3 is TGCGCCAGCAGCCAGAGGGGGCAGGGCATGAACACTGAAGCTTTCTTT. Translated: CASSQRGQGMNTEAFF. This sequence joins TRBV4-1 and TRBJ1-1; TRBD1 agrees at 7 bases. Per the germline V gene, CDR1 is MGHRA and CDR2 is YSYEKL. V gave up 3 bases and J gave up 0 bases; unmatched junction bases: 7. The CDR3 consists of 16 residues.

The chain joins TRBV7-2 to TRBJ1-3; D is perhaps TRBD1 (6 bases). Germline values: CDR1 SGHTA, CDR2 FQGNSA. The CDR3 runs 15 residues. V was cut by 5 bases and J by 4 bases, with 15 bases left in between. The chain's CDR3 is CASSRGAGNGNTIYF. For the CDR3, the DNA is TGTGCCAGCAGCCGGGGGGCGGGGAACGGAAACACCATATATTTT.

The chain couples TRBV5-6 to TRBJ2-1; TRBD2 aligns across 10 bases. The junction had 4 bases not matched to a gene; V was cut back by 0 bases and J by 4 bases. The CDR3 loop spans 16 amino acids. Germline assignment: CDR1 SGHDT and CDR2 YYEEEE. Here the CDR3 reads CASSLVTSGAYNEQFF. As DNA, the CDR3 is TGTGCCAGCAGCTTGGTAACTAGCGGGGCTTACAATGAGCAGTTCTTC. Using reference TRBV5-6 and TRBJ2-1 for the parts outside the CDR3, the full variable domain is DAGVTQSPTHLIKTRGQQVTLRCSPKSGHDTVSWYQQALGQGPQFIFQYYEEEERQRGNFPDRFSGHQFPNYSSELNVNALLLGDSALYLCASSLVTSGAYNEQFFGPGTRLTVL.

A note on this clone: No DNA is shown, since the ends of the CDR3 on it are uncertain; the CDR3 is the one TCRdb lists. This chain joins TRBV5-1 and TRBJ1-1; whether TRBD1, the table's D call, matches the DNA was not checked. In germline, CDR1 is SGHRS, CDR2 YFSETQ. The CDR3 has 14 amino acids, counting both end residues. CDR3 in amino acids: CASSFGPGQGNAFF.

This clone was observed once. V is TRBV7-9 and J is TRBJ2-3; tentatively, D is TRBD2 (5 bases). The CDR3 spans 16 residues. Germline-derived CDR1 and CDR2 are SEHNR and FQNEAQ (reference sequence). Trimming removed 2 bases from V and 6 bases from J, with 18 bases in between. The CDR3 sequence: CASSLSGGLALDTQYF. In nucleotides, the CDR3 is TGTGCCAGCAGCTTATCAGGAGGATTAGCGTTGGATACGCAGTATTTT.

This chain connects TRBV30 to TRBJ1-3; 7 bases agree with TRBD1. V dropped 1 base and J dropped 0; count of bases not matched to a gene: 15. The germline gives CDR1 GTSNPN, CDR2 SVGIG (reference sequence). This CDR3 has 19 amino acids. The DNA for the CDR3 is TGTGCCTGGAGTGATGGGACAGTGAACCCCACCACCTCTGGAAACACCATATATTTT. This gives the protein CAWSDGTVNPTTSGNTIYF.

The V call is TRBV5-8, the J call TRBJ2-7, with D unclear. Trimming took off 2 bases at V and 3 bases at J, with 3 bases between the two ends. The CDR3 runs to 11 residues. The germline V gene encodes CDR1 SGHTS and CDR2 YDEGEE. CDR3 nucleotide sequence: TGTGCCAGCAGCTTTATCTACGAGCAGTACTTC. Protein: CASSFIYEQYF.

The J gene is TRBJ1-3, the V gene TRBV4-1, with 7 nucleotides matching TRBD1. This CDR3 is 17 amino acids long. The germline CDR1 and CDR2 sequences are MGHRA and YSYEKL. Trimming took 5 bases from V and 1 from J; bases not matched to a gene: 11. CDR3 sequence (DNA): TGCGCCAGCAGCGCAATTACGAGGGGGCCTTCTGGAAACACCATATATTTT. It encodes CASSAITRGPSGNTIYF.

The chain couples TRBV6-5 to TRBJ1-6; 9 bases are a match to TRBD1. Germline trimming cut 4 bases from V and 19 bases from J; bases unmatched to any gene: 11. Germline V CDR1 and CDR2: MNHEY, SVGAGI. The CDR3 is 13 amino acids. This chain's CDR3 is CASSFNRDRERHF. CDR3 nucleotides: TGTGCCAGCAGTTTCAACCGGGACAGGGAGAGGCACTTT.